The 5 T cell receptor beta chains reported below all come from one sample, sequenced in a study of T cell clonality in common variable immunodeficiency (dated by TCRdb to about 2015). To prepare the library, the immunoSEQ multiplex PCR assay was applied. TCRdb holds this immuneACCESS table with in-frame rearrangements only. Some clones are missing; in checked studies, unresolved V genes explain under half, and the rest has no known cause. In this sample, about 81,000 clones appear, none counted once only. The ten most abundant clones make up around 0.87% of the sample. The sequenced sample consisted of peripheral blood mononuclear cells. The receptors stem from a person between 18 and 70 years old in good health.

This clone was seen ten or more times. The CDR3 end lies 3 residues beyond the end of the read and is filled in from the germline J gene. The chain couples TRBV12-3 or TRBV12-4 to TRBJ2-5; possible D gene TRBD1, 5 bases. Trimming removed 3 bases from V and 2 bases from J, with 7 bases in between. CDR3 length: 13 amino acids. CDR3 DNA, as far as it was read: TGTGCCAGCAGTTTGGGGCAGCAAGAGACC. Amino acids: CASSLGQQET. The CDR3, in full, reads CASSLGQQETQYF.

This clone was recorded many times. The sequenced CDR3 bases are TGCAGTGCTAGATACAGTCAGTCCGCCAGCAATCAGCCC. Protein sequence: CSARYSQSASNQP. The full CDR3 protein reads CSARYSQSASNQPQHF. The chain recombines TRBV20-1 with TRBJ1-5, with D unresolved. The read finishes 3 residues shy of the CDR3 end, and the germline J gene is used to complete it. The germline V gene has CDR1 DFQATT and CDR2 SNEGSKA (reference sequence). V gave up 2 bases and J gave up 1 base, with 15 bases separating them. The length of the CDR3 is 16 residues.

This clone showed up many times. From the germline J gene comes the end of the CDR3, since the read stops 3 residues before it. The chain couples TRBV7-2 to TRBJ2-1; TRBD2 aligns across 8 bases. The CDR3 length is 14 residues. The trim removed 6 bases at V and 5 bases at J, leaving 6 bases unmatched. Germline lookup yields CDR1 SGHTA and CDR2 FQGNSA. CDR3 sequence reads: CASSITGGDNEQFF. CDR3 bases read: TGTGCCAGCAGTATCACGGGAGGGGACAATGAG.

This clone was seen many times. Germline and junction disagree at one end, which may indicate a read error. The sequence runs out 3 residues before the end of the CDR3; the remainder is reconstructed from the germline J gene. The chain combines TRBV7-7 with TRBJ2-1, with TRBD2 identical over 7 bases. The germline CDR1 and CDR2 sequences are SSHAT and FNYEAQ (reference sequence). The CDR3 spans 16 residues. The CDR3 bases that were read are TGTGCTAGCAGCTTACGAGCGCTAGCGGACCGCAATGAG. Translated, it gives CASSLRALADRNE. The full-length CDR3 reads as CASSLRALADRNEQFF.

Regarding this clone: The read terminates 3 residues before the CDR3 end, so the remaining end is supplied by the germline J gene. This sequence joins TRBV7-9 and TRBJ2-2; a weak D match, TRBD1 (6 bases). V gave up 6 bases and J gave up 2 bases, with 10 bases separating them. CDR1 and CDR2 from the germline V gene are SEHNR and FQNEAQ (reference sequence). The CDR3 is made up of 14 amino acids. Partial CDR3 DNA: TGTGCCAGCAGTTGGGACACCAACACCGGGGAG. Translating gives CASSWDTNTGE. The complete CDR3 sequence is CASSWDTNTGELFF. Using reference TRBV7-9 and TRBJ2-2 for the parts outside the CDR3, the full variable domain is DTGVSQNPRHKITKRGQNVTFRCDPISEHNRLYWYRQTLGQGPEFLTYFQNEAQLEKSRLLSDRFSAERPKGSFSTLEIQRTEQGDSAMYLCASSWDTNTGELFFGEGSRLTVL.